The 22 T cell receptor beta chains listed next were all sequenced from one sample in a study of T cell responses to AZD1222 COVID-19 vaccine. Generated by immunoSEQ multiplex PCR, the TCRdb table keeps only in-frame clones and is missing some. The sample gives 150,000 to 160,000 clones, around 90% of which show up once; around 3% is in the top ten. This specimen consisted of peripheral blood, obtained on day 0 of AZD1222 vaccination. The receptors were sampled from an adult in good health.

This sequence joins TRBV6-5 and TRBJ2-1; perhaps D is TRBD1 or TRBD2 (6 bases each). Germline CDR1 is MNHEY and CDR2 is SVGAGI. This CDR3 spans 15 amino acids. V was clipped by 0 bases and J by 3 bases, with 9 bases between them. DNA of the CDR3: TGTGCCAGCAGTTACTCAGGAGGGGGCTACAATGAGCAGTTCTTC. Its translation: CASSYSGGGYNEQFF.

This clone was counted a few times. This chain links TRBV5-1 with TRBJ1-1; D uncertain. Germline-derived CDR1 and CDR2 are SGHRS and YFSETQ. Trimming shortened V by 1 base and J by 1 base, and 8 bases separated the two germline ends. The CDR3 covers 14 residues. CDR3 DNA: TGCGCCAGCAGCTTGTGGGGAAGGAACACTGAAGCTTTCTTT. Protein product: CASSLWGRNTEAFF.

This rearrangement joins TRBV6-1 to TRBJ2-5; D remains ambiguous. The CDR3 extends over 12 amino acids. The V gene's germline CDR1 is MNHNS and CDR2 SASEGT. V gave up 3 bases and J gave up 0 bases, with 2 bases separating them. The CDR3 protein is CASSEYQETQYF. CDR3 nucleotide sequence: TGTGCCAGCAGTGAGTACCAAGAGACCCAGTACTTC.

V usage is TRBV18 and J usage is TRBJ1-2; unclear D gene. The V gene's germline CDR1 is KGHSH and CDR2 LQKENI. Trimming cost V 2 bases and J 4 bases, with 8 bases left between them. The CDR3 length is 13 residues. CDR3 in amino acids: CASSPATLYGYTF. DNA for the CDR3: TGTGCCAGCTCACCAGCAACACTCTATGGCTACACCTTC.

This chain links TRBV5-4 with TRBJ2-1; 8 bases are shared with TRBD2. From germline, CDR1 is SGHNT and CDR2 YYREEE (reference sequence). V was clipped by 6 bases and J by 5 bases; unmatched bases: 7. The CDR3 consists of 14 residues. DNA for the CDR3: TGTGCCAGCAAGCCGGCGGGGGGCCACAATGAGCAGTTCTTC. This translates into CASKPAGGHNEQFF.

The chain is built from TRBV7-2 and TRBJ1-5; D possibly corresponds to TRBD1 (5 bases). Deletions cut 1 base from V and 12 bases from J, with 7 bases between. This CDR3 is 11 amino acids long. Germline V gene sequence: CDR1 SGHTA, CDR2 FQGNSA. The CDR3 DNA reads TGTGCCAGCAGCTTAGGGGGGGACCAGCATTTT. The encoded protein is CASSLGGDQHF.

V usage is TRBV28 and J usage is TRBJ1-2; D is ambiguous. CDR1 is MDHEN and CDR2 is SYDVKM in the germline V gene. The CDR3 runs to 14 residues. The V and J ends lost 5 bases and 5 bases respectively, with 15 bases between them. The CDR3 DNA reads TGTGCCAGCAGTCCGTCGTCAGTACAGTATGGCTACACCTTC. This gives the protein CASSPSSVQYGYTF.

The chain has TRBV3-1 (or the pseudogene TRBV3-2) and TRBJ2-2; D ambiguous. Between the trimmed V and J ends, which lost 1 base and 4 bases, there was a span of 10 bases. Germline V gene lookup returns CDR1 LGHDT and CDR2 YNNKEL (reference sequence). The CDR3 is 15 residues long. CDR3 in amino acids: CASSQGGSRTGELFF. The CDR3 nucleotides are TGTGCCAGCAGCCAAGGAGGCAGTCGCACCGGGGAGCTGTTTTTT.

The genes are TRBV11-2 and TRBJ2-3, with D uncertain. The CDR3 runs to 14 residues. Looked up from germline, CDR1 is SGHAT and CDR2 is FQNNGV. Trimming stripped 0 bases from V and 2 bases from J, with 6 bases between. The CDR3 DNA reads TGTGCCAGCAGCTTAGATCACTTCACAGATACGCAGTATTTT. Protein sequence: CASSLDHFTDTQYF.

The CDR3 spells CASSYGDRSYSYEQYF. The CDR3 nucleotides are TGTGCCAGCAGTTACGGCGACCGGTCCTATTCCTACGAGCAGTACTTC. The chain employs TRBV6-2 or TRBV6-3 and TRBJ2-7; no clear D. Between the trimmed V and J ends, which lost 2 bases and 1 base, there was a span of 15 bases. Germline V gene sequence: CDR1 MNHEY, CDR2 SVGEGT. CDR3 length equals 16 residues.

This chain joins TRBV9 and TRBJ2-1, with a weak D call TRBD1 (7 bases). Between the trimmed V and J ends, which lost 3 bases and 9 bases, there was a span of 19 bases. This CDR3 region has 15 residues. Germline CDR1 SGDLS, CDR2 YYNGEE. The CDR3 spells CASSGSYGGGGEQFF. The CDR3 nucleotides read TGTGCCAGCAGCGGCAGCTATGGAGGGGGCGGTGAGCAGTTCTTC.

The chain has TRBV12-3 or TRBV12-4 and TRBJ1-5; no clear D. Trimming shortened V by 4 bases and J by 4 bases, and 8 bases separated the two germline ends. The CDR3 has 13 amino acids. The CDR3 loop is CASSSEHNQPQHF. The CDR3 DNA reads TGTGCCAGCAGTTCCGAACATAATCAGCCCCAGCATTTT.

The chain joins TRBV4-2 to TRBJ2-7; TRBD2 agrees at 10 bases. Germline V lookup: CDR1 LGHNA, CDR2 YNFKEQ. J gave up 0 bases and V 3 bases, and 2 bases lay outside the gene matches. CDR3 size: 15 residues. The CDR3 sequence is CASSHSGGSSYEQYF. DNA for the CDR3: TGTGCCAGCAGCCATAGCGGGGGGAGCTCCTACGAGCAGTACTTC.

This clone occurred once. This sequence joins TRBV6-1 and TRBJ2-6; D gene unclear. The germline V gene encodes CDR1 MNHNS and CDR2 SASEGT. The CDR3 contains 15 residues. V dropped 2 bases and J dropped 2 bases, with 7 bases sitting between them. The CDR3 spells CASSERMAGANVLTF. CDR3 coding DNA: TGTGCCAGCAGTGAACGAATGGCTGGGGCCAACGTCCTGACTTTC.

The chain couples TRBV21-1 to TRBJ1-1; the DNA was not compared with TRBD1, the D call given in the table. TRBV21-1 is described as a pseudogene. The CDR3 covers 15 residues. The CDR3 spells CASSKVDRENTEAFF. DNA of the CDR3: TGTGCCAGCAGCAAGGTAGACAGGGAGAACACTGAAGCTTTCTTT.

The chain couples TRBV10-2 to TRBJ2-1; D remains ambiguous. V dropped 8 bases and J dropped 3 bases, with 5 bases sitting between them. This CDR3 has 11 residues. Germline values: CDR1 WSHSY, CDR2 SAAADI. CDR3 loop: CASSVYNEQFF. CDR3 nucleotide sequence: TGCGCCAGCTCAGTCTACAATGAGCAGTTCTTC.

This clone appeared a single time. CDR3 sequence: CASSIGQGFEKLFF. CDR3 bases: TGTGCCAGTAGTATCGGACAGGGGTTTGAAAAACTGTTTTTT. V and J are TRBV19 and TRBJ1-4; 9 bases fit TRBD1. CDR3 length: 14 amino acids. Germline V gives CDR1 LNHDA, CDR2 SQIVND (reference sequence). The trim removed 3 bases at V and 7 bases at J, leaving 3 bases unmatched.

V gene TRBV6-2 or TRBV6-3 combines with J gene TRBJ1-2, with D hard to call. Trimming took off 0 bases at V and 0 bases at J, with 11 bases between the two ends. In germline, CDR1 is MNHEY, CDR2 SVGEGT. This CDR3 comprises 16 residues. CDR3 in amino acids: CASSYSRTSANYGYTF. CDR3 bases: TGTGCCAGCAGTTACTCGAGAACCAGCGCTAACTATGGCTACACCTTC.

CDR3 nucleotide sequence: TGTGCCAGCAGCCCCCCGGCCCTGAACACTGAAGCTTTCTTT. This translates into CASSPPALNTEAFF. The V call is TRBV28, the J call TRBJ1-1, with unresolved D. Per the germline V gene, CDR1 is MDHEN and CDR2 is SYDVKM. The CDR3 covers 14 residues. V lost 6 bases, J lost 0 bases, and 11 bases lay in between.

This chain joins TRBV6-5 and TRBJ2-7; perhaps TRBD1 as D (6 bases). Germline V lookup: CDR1 MNHEY, CDR2 SVGAGI. The V end lost 10 bases, the J end lost 3 bases, and 13 bases lay between the germline ends. This CDR3 contains 12 residues. The DNA for the CDR3 is TGTGCCACTCACAGGGTAAGCTACGAGCAGTACTTC. It encodes CATHRVSYEQYF.

The chain joins TRBV28 to TRBJ1-1; perhaps TRBD1 as D (5 bases). Trimming took off 6 bases at V and 1 base at J, with 15 bases between the two ends. This CDR3 contains 15 residues. In germline, CDR1 is MDHEN, CDR2 SYDVKM. The CDR3 loop reads CASRRDRVRNTEAFF. The DNA for the CDR3 is TGTGCCAGCAGGCGGGACCGAGTAAGGAACACTGAAGCTTTCTTT.

The chain is built from TRBV7-2 and TRBJ1-3; TRBD1 matches at 10 bases. This CDR3 has 19 amino acids. Trimming at V came to 3 bases and at J to 1 base, leaving 12 bases not matched to a gene. CDR1 is SGHTA and CDR2 is FQGNSA in the germline V gene. This CDR3 is CASSFGVGQGPRSGNTIYF. In DNA, the CDR3 is TGTGCCAGCAGCTTCGGTGTGGGACAGGGGCCGAGGTCTGGAAACACCATATATTTT.